A single sample gave rise to the 32 T cell receptor beta chains below, sequenced in a study of cytomegalovirus exposure and HLA in healthy donors. Assay used: immunoSEQ multiplex PCR; TCRdb lists only in-frame clones, some missing. The profile shows about 120,000 clones, around 87% of them singletons. Sequenced sample: PBMCs. The receptor source for this set is a woman between 18 and 30 years old in good health and CMV-seropositive.

The chain employs TRBV10-1 and TRBJ1-6, with D uncertain. The CDR3 covers 13 residues. Germline CDR1 and CDR2: WNHNN and SYGVQD (reference sequence). V lost 3 bases to trimming and J lost 6 bases, with 6 bases between them. CDR3 in amino acids: CASSERVNSPLHF. Written as DNA, the CDR3 is TGCGCCAGCAGTGAACGGGTTAATTCACCCCTCCACTTT.

The rearrangement joins TRBV13 to TRBJ2-5; weak D call: TRBD2 (6 bases). Trimming pared 5 bases from V and 7 bases from J, leaving 17 bases between. CDR1 is PRHDT, CDR2 FYEKMQ, per germline (reference sequence). CDR3 size: 14 residues. CDR3 DNA sequence: TGTGCCAGCAGCGGAATCCGGGAGAAAGGGACCCAGTACTTC. Translation gives CASSGIREKGTQYF.

This chain links TRBV27 with TRBJ2-7, with D maybe TRBD1 (6 bases). Germline CDR1 reads MNHEY; CDR2 reads SMNVEV (reference sequence). Trimming pared 3 bases from V and 2 bases from J, leaving 11 bases between. The CDR3 totals 14 residues. CDR3 DNA: TGTGCCAGCAGTTTCCAGGACAGCCCCTACGAGCAGTACTTC. Amino acids: CASSFQDSPYEQYF.

The chain uses TRBV6-1 and TRBJ1-6; 9 bases are shared with TRBD1. Looked up from germline, CDR1 is MNHNS and CDR2 is SASEGT. J was trimmed by 8 bases and V by 6 bases; bases with no gene match: 5. This CDR3 has 14 residues. CDR3 amino acids: CASRRTGVYSPLHF. CDR3 in DNA: TGTGCCAGCAGGAGGACAGGGGTTTATTCACCCCTCCACTTT.

The chain recombines TRBV9 with TRBJ1-1; TRBD1 agrees at 10 bases. After removal of 0 bases from V and 1 base from J, the junction contained 6 bases not matched to a gene. CDR1 and CDR2 from the germline V gene are SGDLS and YYNGEE. The CDR3 totals 17 residues. CDR3 protein: CASSVGGTGARNTEAFF. CDR3 bases: TGTGCCAGCAGCGTAGGGGGGACAGGGGCCAGGAACACTGAAGCTTTCTTT.

The rearrangement uses TRBV5-4 and TRBJ2-3, with D tentatively TRBD1 (6 bases). Trimming shortened V by 1 base and J by 1 base, and 10 bases separated the two germline ends. Germline CDR1 reads SGHNT; CDR2 reads YYREEE (reference sequence). The CDR3 runs to 15 residues. The CDR3 loop is CASSLSRGGTDTQYF. In DNA form, the CDR3 reads TGTGCCAGCAGCTTGTCCAGGGGAGGCACAGATACGCAGTATTTT.

This sequence joins TRBV12-5 and TRBJ1-5; D might be TRBD1 (5 bases). This CDR3 is 13 amino acids long. Germline V CDR1 and CDR2: LGHNT, FRNRAP. The V end lost 2 bases, the J end lost 6 bases, and 8 bases lay between the germline ends. CDR3: CASGLQQGQPQHF. CDR3 DNA: TGTGCTAGTGGTTTGCAGCAGGGTCAGCCCCAGCATTTT.

The rearrangement joins TRBV6-5 to TRBJ2-5; TRBD1 is a possible D gene (5 bases). The ends were cut back, 5 bases at V and 4 bases at J, with 11 bases in the middle. CDR3 length: 13 residues. The V gene's germline CDR1 is MNHEY and CDR2 SVGAGI. The CDR3 spells CASSSRVSETQYF. The CDR3 nucleotides are TGTGCCAGCAGTAGCAGGGTGTCAGAGACCCAGTACTTC.

The rearrangement uses TRBV7-2 and TRBJ1-1; TRBD1 matches 12 bases. The V and J ends lost 5 bases and 5 bases, in that order; junction bases with no gene match: 12. Germline assignment: CDR1 SGHTA and CDR2 FQGNSA. There are 17 residues in the CDR3. CDR3 region: CASSTGQGAPGRTEAFF. The CDR3 DNA reads as TGTGCCAGCAGCACGGGACAGGGGGCGCCGGGGCGGACTGAAGCTTTCTTT.

This clone was observed once. The chain links TRBV9 to TRBJ1-1; TRBD1 matches 9 bases. The CDR3 contains 18 residues. Germline V gene data show CDR1 as SGDLS and CDR2 as YYNGEE. V lost 4 bases to trimming and J lost 1 base; unmatched junction nucleotides: 14. CDR3 region: CASSPLMRGTGRNTEAFF. The CDR3 bases are TGTGCCAGCAGCCCCCTCATGAGGGGGACAGGGCGGAACACTGAAGCTTTCTTT.

V gene TRBV2 combines with J gene TRBJ1-1, with D maybe TRBD1 (6 bases). The length of the CDR3 is 12 residues. V gave up 6 bases and J gave up 11 bases, with 16 bases separating them. CDR1 and CDR2 (germline): SNHLY, FYNNEI. The CDR3, as DNA: TGTGCCAGCAGGCCAGACAGGCCAGGGGCTTTCTTT. Its translation: CASRPDRPGAFF.

This chain connects TRBV7-8 to TRBJ1-4; the match to TRBD1 covers 7 bases. Germline V CDR1 and CDR2: SGHVS, FQNEAQ. The length of the CDR3 is 16 residues. V lost 5 bases to trimming and J lost 7 bases; unmatched junction nucleotides: 13. CDR3 in amino acids: CASSTRTGLRVEKLFF. The CDR3 coding sequence is TGTGCCAGCAGCACTCGGACAGGCCTAAGGGTTGAAAAACTGTTTTTT.

CDR3 sequence: CAWKYGSSYEQYF. The DNA of the CDR3 is TGTGCCTGGAAATATGGGAGCTCCTACGAGCAGTACTTC. The chain combines TRBV30 with TRBJ2-7, with a tentative D call TRBD2 (5 bases). V lost 4 bases to trimming and J lost 0 bases, with 10 bases between them. The CDR3 extends over 13 amino acids. Germline V lookup: CDR1 GTSNPN, CDR2 SVGIG (reference sequence). The full variable domain, with the rest looked up from reference TRBV30 and TRBJ2-7, is SQTIHQWPATLVQPVGSPLSLECTVEGTSNPNLYWYRQAAGRGLQLLFYSVGIGQISSEVPQNLSASRPQDRQFILSSKKLLLSDSGFYLCAWKYGSSYEQYFGPGTRLTVT.

The CDR3 region has the DNA TGTGCCAGCATGGGGACAGATGAAAGGCCCCAGCATTTT. This codes for CASMGTDERPQHF. The V gene is TRBV2, the J gene TRBJ1-5, with 7 bases fitting TRBD1. Germline CDR1 and CDR2: SNHLY and FYNNEI. CDR3 length equals 13 residues. With V trimmed by 7 bases and J by 9 bases, 9 bases remained unmatched.

This rearrangement joins TRBV5-1 to TRBJ2-2; 7 bases match TRBD2. CDR1 and CDR2 from the germline V gene are SGHRS and YFSETQ. There are 15 residues in the CDR3. Trimming cost V 3 bases and J 2 bases; bases outside gene matches: 4. The CDR3 loop is CASSWGGENTGELFF. As DNA, the CDR3 is TGCGCCAGCAGCTGGGGGGGTGAAAACACCGGGGAGCTGTTTTTT.

The chain recombines TRBV9 with TRBJ1-2; D not resolved. The CDR3 has 15 amino acids. Per germline, CDR1 SGDLS and CDR2 YYNGEE. V was pared by 4 bases and J by 0 bases, with 13 bases between. CDR3 in amino acids: CASSPSRVANYGYTF. CDR3 bases: TGTGCCAGCAGCCCCTCACGCGTAGCTAACTATGGCTACACCTTC.

V is TRBV2 and J is TRBJ1-4; tentative D call: TRBD1 (5 bases). Trimming took off 2 bases at V and 11 bases at J, with 15 bases between the two ends. This CDR3 region has 14 residues. The germline V gene has CDR1 SNHLY and CDR2 FYNNEI. This chain's CDR3 is CASSEQNRSWKLFF. CDR3 nucleotides: TGTGCCAGCAGTGAACAGAACAGGAGTTGGAAACTGTTTTTT.

The chain couples TRBV25-1 to TRBJ1-4; D might be TRBD1 (5 bases). Per germline, CDR1 MGHDK and CDR2 SYGVNS. The CDR3 consists of 15 residues. V was shortened by 4 bases and J by 10 bases, with 19 bases between the two germline ends. CDR3 amino acids: CASSAVSSGGAKLFF. Written as DNA, the CDR3 is TGTGCCAGCAGTGCCGTCAGCTCCGGCGGGGCAAAACTGTTTTTT.

The count of this clone is one. The chain uses TRBV7-8 and TRBJ2-7; D possibly corresponds to TRBD1 (5 bases). This CDR3 spans 14 amino acids. Germline CDR1 reads SGHVS; CDR2 reads FQNEAQ. The V end lost 2 bases, the J end lost 3 bases, and 11 bases lay between the germline ends. CDR3 amino acids: CASSLRTRDYEQYF. CDR3 sequence (DNA): TGTGCCAGCAGCTTACGCACCAGGGACTACGAGCAGTACTTC.

The chain recombines TRBV2 with TRBJ1-2, with D perhaps TRBD1 (5 bases). V lost 1 base and J 8 bases, leaving 26 bases between the germline ends. This CDR3 has 18 residues. CDR1 is SNHLY and CDR2 is FYNNEI in the germline V gene. In nucleotides, the CDR3 is TGTGCCAGCAGTGAAGGGGGAGGGATGGGCAGTGCGAGGGGCGGCTACACCTTC. Translation: CASSEGGGMGSARGGYTF.

This clone was seen once. The rearrangement links TRBV14 to TRBJ1-1; TRBD1 is a possible D gene (6 bases). Trimming took off 5 bases at V and 4 bases at J, with 23 bases between the two ends. The CDR3 runs to 17 residues. Germline lookup yields CDR1 SGHDN and CDR2 FVKESK. The CDR3: CASSKRQGQVGTTEAFF. The CDR3 DNA sequence: TGTGCCAGCAGCAAACGGCAGGGGCAAGTTGGAACCACTGAAGCTTTCTTT.

The V gene is TRBV7-9, the J gene TRBJ2-1, with 7 bases identical to TRBD2. With 4 bases clipped from V and 1 base from J, the junction kept 10 bases outside the gene matches. The length of the CDR3 is 17 residues. CDR1 is SEHNR and CDR2 is FQNEAQ in the germline V gene (reference sequence). The chain's CDR3 is CASSSWSGGGSYNEQFF. As DNA, the CDR3 is TGTGCCAGCAGCTCGTGGTCCGGCGGGGGTTCCTACAATGAGCAGTTCTTC.

The J gene is TRBJ1-1, the V gene TRBV21-1; TRBD1, as called in the table, went unchecked against the DNA. TRBV21-1 is deemed a pseudogene. The CDR3 covers 16 residues. The CDR3 DNA reads TGTGCCAGCAGCAAACTCCCGGACAGACTGAACACTGAAGCTTTCTTT. This gives the protein CASSKLPDRLNTEAFF.

J is TRBJ1-2 and V is TRBV6-5; tentatively, D is TRBD1 (6 bases). CDR1 and CDR2 from the germline V gene are MNHEY and SVGAGI. There are 14 residues in the CDR3. V gave up 5 bases and J gave up 8 bases, with 18 bases separating them. The CDR3 loop is CASSPTGSLHGYTF. Written as DNA, the CDR3 is TGTGCCAGCAGTCCTACAGGGTCCCTGCACGGCTACACCTTC.

The rearrangement joins TRBV6-6 to TRBJ1-1; 8 positions match TRBD1. From germline, CDR1 is MNHNY and CDR2 SVGAGI (reference sequence). This CDR3 region has 15 residues. V was pared by 5 bases and J by 2 bases, with 7 bases of the junction left unmatched. CDR3 loop: CASSDPGQANTEAFF. CDR3 DNA sequence: TGTGCCAGCAGTGACCCGGGACAGGCAAACACTGAAGCTTTCTTT.

V usage is TRBV6-1 and J usage is TRBJ1-4, with D maybe TRBD1 (6 bases). The CDR3 runs 17 residues. Germline CDR1 is MNHNS and CDR2 is SASEGT. Trimming took off 4 bases at V and 3 bases at J, with 18 bases between the two ends. CDR3 loop: CASSGLNYRASNEKLFF. DNA for the CDR3: TGTGCCAGCAGTGGCCTAAACTACAGGGCTTCTAATGAAAAACTGTTTTTT.

This clone is a singleton in its sample. V usage is TRBV7-9 and J usage is TRBJ2-5; D is uncertain. V lost 1 base and J lost 2, with 11 bases in between. The CDR3 has 15 amino acids. Germline V lookup: CDR1 SEHNR, CDR2 FQNEAQ (reference sequence). CDR3 sequence (DNA): TGTGCCAGCAGCTTAGGAGGTGGATTACAAGAGACCCAGTACTTC. It specifies CASSLGGGLQETQYF.

The sample holds a few counts of this clone. The chain couples TRBV6-5 to TRBJ1-2; D is undetermined. The CDR3 loop spans 14 amino acids. Deletions cut 0 bases from V and 2 bases from J, with 7 bases between. Germline CDR1 reads MNHEY; CDR2 reads SVGAGI. CDR3 in DNA: TGTGCCAGCAGTTACTCTCCCATCAACTATGGCTACACCTTC. Translated, it gives CASSYSPINYGYTF.

V is TRBV5-6 and J is TRBJ2-1, with 9 nucleotides matching TRBD1. The germline CDR1 and CDR2 sequences are SGHDT and YYEEEE. CDR3 length equals 14 residues. With V trimmed by 5 bases and J by 8 bases, 8 bases remained unmatched. CDR3 sequence reads: CASRGQGRIDEQFF. The CDR3 coding sequence is TGTGCCAGCAGGGGACAGGGAAGAATCGATGAGCAGTTCTTC.

CDR3 loop: CASSFSGSQETQYF. CDR3 DNA: TGTGCCAGCAGTTTTTCAGGCTCTCAAGAGACCCAGTACTTC. The V call is TRBV27, the J call TRBJ2-5; no clear D. The V gene's germline CDR1 is MNHEY and CDR2 SMNVEV (reference sequence). V was trimmed by 3 bases and J by 2 bases, leaving 10 bases between them. The CDR3 contains 14 residues.

This sequence joins TRBV27 and TRBJ1-2; 9 bases agree with TRBD1. This CDR3 is built from 13 residues. Germline loops: CDR1 MNHEY, CDR2 SMNVEV (reference sequence). V was pared by 6 bases and J by 8 bases, with 7 bases of the junction left unmatched. The CDR3 protein is CASRATGGKGYTF. The CDR3 DNA is TGTGCCAGCAGGGCGACAGGGGGGAAGGGCTACACCTTC.

This chain uses TRBV7-3 with TRBJ2-2; D is unresolved. Trimming pared 3 bases from V and 3 bases from J, leaving 11 bases between. The CDR3 is 15 amino acids. The germline gives CDR1 SGHTA, CDR2 FQGTGA. The CDR3 is CASSLHVEHTGELFF. The DNA of the CDR3 is TGTGCCAGCAGCTTGCATGTAGAACACACCGGGGAGCTGTTTTTT.